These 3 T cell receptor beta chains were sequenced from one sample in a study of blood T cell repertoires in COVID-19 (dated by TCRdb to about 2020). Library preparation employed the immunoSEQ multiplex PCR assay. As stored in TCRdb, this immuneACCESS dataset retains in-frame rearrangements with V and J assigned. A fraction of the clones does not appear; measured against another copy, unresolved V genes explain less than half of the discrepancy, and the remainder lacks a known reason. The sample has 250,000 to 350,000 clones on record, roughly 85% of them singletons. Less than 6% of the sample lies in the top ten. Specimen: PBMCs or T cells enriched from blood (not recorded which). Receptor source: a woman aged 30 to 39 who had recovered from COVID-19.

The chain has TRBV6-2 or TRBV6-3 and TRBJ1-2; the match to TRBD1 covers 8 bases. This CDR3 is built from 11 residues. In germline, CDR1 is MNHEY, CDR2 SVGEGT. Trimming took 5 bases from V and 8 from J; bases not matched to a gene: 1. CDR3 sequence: CASSDRGGYTF. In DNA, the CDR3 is TGTGCCAGCAGTGACAGGGGAGGCTACACCTTC.

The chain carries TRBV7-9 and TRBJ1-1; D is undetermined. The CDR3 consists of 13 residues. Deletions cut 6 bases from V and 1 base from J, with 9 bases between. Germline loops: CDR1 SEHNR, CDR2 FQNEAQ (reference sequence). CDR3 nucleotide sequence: TGTGCCAGCAGGAGTCGGGAGAACACTGAAGCTTTCTTT. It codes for CASRSRENTEAFF.

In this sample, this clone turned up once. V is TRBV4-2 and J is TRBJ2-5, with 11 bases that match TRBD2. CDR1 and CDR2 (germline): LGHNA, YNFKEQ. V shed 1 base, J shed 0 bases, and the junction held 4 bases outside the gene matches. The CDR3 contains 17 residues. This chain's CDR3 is CASSQAPSGGYQETQYF. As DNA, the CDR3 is TGTGCCAGCAGCCAAGCCCCTAGCGGGGGGTACCAAGAGACCCAGTACTTC.